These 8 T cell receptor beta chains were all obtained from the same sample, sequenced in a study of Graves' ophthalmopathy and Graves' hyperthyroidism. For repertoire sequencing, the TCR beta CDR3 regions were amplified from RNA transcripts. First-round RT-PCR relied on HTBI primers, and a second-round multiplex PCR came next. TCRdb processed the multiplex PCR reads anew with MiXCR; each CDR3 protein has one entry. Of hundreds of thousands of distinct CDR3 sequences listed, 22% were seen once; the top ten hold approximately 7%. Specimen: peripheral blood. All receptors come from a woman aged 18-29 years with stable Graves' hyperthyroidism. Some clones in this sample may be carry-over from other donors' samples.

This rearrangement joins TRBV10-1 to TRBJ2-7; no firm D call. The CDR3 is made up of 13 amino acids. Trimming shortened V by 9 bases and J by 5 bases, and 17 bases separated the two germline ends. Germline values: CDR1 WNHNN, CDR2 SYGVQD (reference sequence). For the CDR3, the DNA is TGCGCCAGAACAGCACGTTACGCAGACGAGCAGTACTTC. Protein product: CARTARYADEQYF.

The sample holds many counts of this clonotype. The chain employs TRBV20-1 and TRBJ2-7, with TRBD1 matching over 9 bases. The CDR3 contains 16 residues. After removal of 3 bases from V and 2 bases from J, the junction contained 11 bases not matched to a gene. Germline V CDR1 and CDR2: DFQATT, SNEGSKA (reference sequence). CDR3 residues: CSARVGTGRGTYEQYF. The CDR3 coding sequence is TGCAGTGCTAGGGTCGGGACAGGGAGAGGAACCTACGAGCAGTACTTC.

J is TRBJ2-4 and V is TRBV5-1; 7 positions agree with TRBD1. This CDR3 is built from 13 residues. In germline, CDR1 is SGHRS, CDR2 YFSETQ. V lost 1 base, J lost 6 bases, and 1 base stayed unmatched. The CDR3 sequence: CASSLTGVNIQYF. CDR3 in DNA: TGCGCCAGCAGCTTGACAGGGGTAAACATTCAGTACTTC.

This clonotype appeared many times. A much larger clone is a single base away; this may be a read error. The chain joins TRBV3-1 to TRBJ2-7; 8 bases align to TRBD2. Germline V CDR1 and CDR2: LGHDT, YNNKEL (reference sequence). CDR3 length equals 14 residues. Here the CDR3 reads CASSPGLVGYEQYF. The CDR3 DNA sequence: TGCGCCAGCAGCCCGGGACTAGTGGGCTACGAGCAGTACTTC.

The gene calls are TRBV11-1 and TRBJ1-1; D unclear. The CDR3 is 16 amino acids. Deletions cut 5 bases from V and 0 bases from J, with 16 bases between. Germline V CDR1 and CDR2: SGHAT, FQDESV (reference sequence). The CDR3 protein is CASSGELSSVNTEAFF. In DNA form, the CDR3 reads TGTGCCAGCAGCGGGGAGCTTAGTAGTGTGAACACTGAAGCTTTCTTT.

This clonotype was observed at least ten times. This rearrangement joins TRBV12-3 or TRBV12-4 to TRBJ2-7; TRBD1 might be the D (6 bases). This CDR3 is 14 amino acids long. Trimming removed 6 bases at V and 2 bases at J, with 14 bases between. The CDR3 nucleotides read TGTGCCAGCAGGGACAGTTCAGACGCCTACGAGCAGTACTTC. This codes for CASRDSSDAYEQYF.

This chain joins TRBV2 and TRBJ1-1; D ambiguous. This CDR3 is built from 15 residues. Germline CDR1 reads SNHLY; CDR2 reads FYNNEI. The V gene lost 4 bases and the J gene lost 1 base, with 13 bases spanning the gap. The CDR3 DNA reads TGTGCCAGCAGTGCTCGAGGTGGGTGGAACACTGAAGCTTTCTTT. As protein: CASSARGGWNTEAFF.

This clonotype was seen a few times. As DNA, the CDR3 is TGTGCCAGCAGTTTCGGCAGGCTCTATGGCTACACCTTC. This translates into CASSFGRLYGYTF. The rearrangement joins TRBV27 to TRBJ1-2; D uncertain. V was shortened by 3 bases and J by 4 bases, with 9 bases between the two germline ends. The V gene's germline CDR1 is MNHEY and CDR2 SMNVEV (reference sequence). CDR3 length: 13 residues.